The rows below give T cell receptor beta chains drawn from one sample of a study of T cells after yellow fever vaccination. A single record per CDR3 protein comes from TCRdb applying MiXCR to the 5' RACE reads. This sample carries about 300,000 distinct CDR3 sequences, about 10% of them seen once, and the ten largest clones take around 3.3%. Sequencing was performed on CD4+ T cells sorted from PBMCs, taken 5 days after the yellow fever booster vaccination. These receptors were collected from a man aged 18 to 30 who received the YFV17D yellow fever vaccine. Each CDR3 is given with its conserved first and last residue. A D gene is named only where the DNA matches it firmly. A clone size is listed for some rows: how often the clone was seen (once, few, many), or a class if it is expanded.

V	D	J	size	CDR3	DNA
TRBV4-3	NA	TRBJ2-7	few	CASSVRDSQEQYF	TGCGCCAGCAGCGTCCGGGACTCCCAAGAGCAGTACTTC
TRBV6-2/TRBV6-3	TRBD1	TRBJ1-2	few	CASSYGQAHGYTF	TGTGCCAGCAGTTACGGACAGGCCCATGGCTACACCTTC
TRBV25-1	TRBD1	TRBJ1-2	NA	CASSEKIWGQGYTF	TGTGCCAGCAGTGAAAAGATTTGGGGACAGGGCTACACCTTC
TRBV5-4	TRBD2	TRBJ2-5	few	CASSLGLAGRETQYF	TGTGCCAGCAGCTTGGGACTAGCGGGGAGAGAGACCCAGTACTTC
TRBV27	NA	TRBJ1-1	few	CASSQLEPNTEAFF	TGTGCCAGCAGCCAACTGGAGCCGAACACTGAAGCTTTCTTT
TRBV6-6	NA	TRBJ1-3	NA	CASSPARQGNTIYF	TGTGCCAGCAGTCCTGCAAGACAGGGAAACACCATATATTTT
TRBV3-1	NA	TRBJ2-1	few	CASSLETRYNEQFF	TGTGCCAGCAGCCTGGAGACGAGATACAATGAGCAGTTCTTC
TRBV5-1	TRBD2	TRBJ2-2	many	CASSLASGGAVTGELFF	TGCGCCAGCAGCTTGGCCAGCGGGGGGGCCGTCACCGGGGAGCTGTTTTTT
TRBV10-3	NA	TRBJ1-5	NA	CAISESGVGQPQHF	TGTGCCATCAGTGAGTCGGGAGTCGGTCAGCCCCAGCATTTT
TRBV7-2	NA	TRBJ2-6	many	CASRQKRGSGANVLTF	TGTGCCAGCCGCCAAAAAAGGGGAAGTGGGGCCAACGTCCTGACTTTC
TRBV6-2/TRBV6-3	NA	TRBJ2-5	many	CASSYSGTTGTQYF	TGTGCCAGCAGTTACTCCGGGACAACAGGGACCCAGTACTTC
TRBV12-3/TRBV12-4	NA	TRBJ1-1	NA	CASSLWQGTTEAFF	TGTGCCAGCAGTTTATGGCAGGGCACCACTGAAGCTTTCTTT
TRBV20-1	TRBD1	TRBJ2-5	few	CSARGWTGTWQETQYF	TGCAGTGCTAGAGGCTGGACAGGGACGTGGCAAGAGACCCAGTACTTC
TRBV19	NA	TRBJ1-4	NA	CASSMYRERLFF	TGTGCCAGTAGTATGTACAGGGAAAGACTGTTTTTT
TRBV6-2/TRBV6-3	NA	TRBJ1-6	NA	CASSQGRRNSPLHF	TGTGCCAGCAGTCAGGGACGGAGAAATTCACCCCTCCACTTT
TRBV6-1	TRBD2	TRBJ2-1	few	CASKGLAGSDEQFF	TGTGCCAGCAAGGGACTAGCGGGGTCGGATGAGCAGTTCTTC
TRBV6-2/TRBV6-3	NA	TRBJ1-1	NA	CASSYGERTEAFF	TGTGCCAGCAGTTACGGGGAGCGGACTGAAGCTTTCTTT
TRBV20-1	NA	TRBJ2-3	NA	CSALRGGTSTDTQYF	TGCAGTGCTCTGCGAGGTGGAACTAGCACAGATACGCAGTATTTT
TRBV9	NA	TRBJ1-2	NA	CASSVWSGFNYGYTF	TGTGCCAGCAGCGTGTGGTCAGGTTTTAACTATGGCTACACCTTC
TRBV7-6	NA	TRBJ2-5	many	CASSLSRPGLGQETQYF	TGTGCCAGCAGCTTAAGCAGGCCCGGGTTGGGACAAGAGACCCAGTACTTC
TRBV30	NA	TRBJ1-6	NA	CAWSVRKALSSYNSPLHF	TGTGCCTGGAGTGTCCGTAAGGCGTTGAGCTCCTATAATTCACCCCTCCACTTT
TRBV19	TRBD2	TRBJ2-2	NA	CASTETSGSNTGELFF	TGTGCCAGTACGGAGACTAGCGGGTCGAACACCGGGGAGCTGTTTTTT
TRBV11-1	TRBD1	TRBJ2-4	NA	CASRQSQGAKNIQYF	TGTGCCAGCAGACAATCACAGGGGGCCAAAAACATTCAGTACTTC
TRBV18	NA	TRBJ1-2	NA	CASSSTQRDYGYTF	TGTGCCAGCTCATCAACTCAACGGGACTATGGCTACACCTTC
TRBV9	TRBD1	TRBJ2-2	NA	CASSATGVGTGELFF	TGTGCCAGCAGCGCCACAGGGGTCGGTACCGGGGAGCTGTTTTTT
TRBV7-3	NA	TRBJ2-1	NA	CASSNNRDHNEQFF	TGTGCCAGCAGCAACAACCGGGATCACAATGAGCAGTTCTTC
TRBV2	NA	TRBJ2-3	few	CASRWTGGTDTQYF	TGTGCCAGCAGGTGGACGGGCGGCACAGATACGCAGTATTTT
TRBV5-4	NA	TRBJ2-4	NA	CASSLLGEVSKNIQYF	TGTGCCAGCAGCTTGTTGGGAGAGGTTTCCAAAAACATTCAGTACTTC
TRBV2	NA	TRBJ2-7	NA	CASSGAEMGQGSYEQYF	TGTGCCAGCAGCGGGGCGGAGATGGGTCAAGGCTCCTACGAGCAGTACTTC
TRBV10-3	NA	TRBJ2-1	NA	CAIAGGKNNEQFF	TGTGCCATCGCTGGGGGGAAGAACAATGAGCAGTTCTTC
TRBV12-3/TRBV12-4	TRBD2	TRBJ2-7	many	CASSPSSGGNPYEQYF	TGTGCCAGCAGTCCCTCTAGCGGGGGCAATCCCTACGAGCAGTACTTC
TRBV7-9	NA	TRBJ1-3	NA	CASGDSGNTIYF	TGTGCCAGCGGGGACTCTGGAAACACCATATATTTT
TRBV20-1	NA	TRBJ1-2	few	CSARDPAGFGYGYTF	TGCAGTGCTAGAGATCCGGCGGGGTTTGGCTATGGCTACACCTTC
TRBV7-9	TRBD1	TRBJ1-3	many	CASSFGTGNGNTIYF	TGTGCCAGCAGCTTCGGGACAGGGAATGGAAACACCATATATTTT
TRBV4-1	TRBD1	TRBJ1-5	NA	CASSRTGTVNQPQHF	TGCGCCAGCAGCCGGACCGGGACAGTCAATCAGCCCCAGCATTTT
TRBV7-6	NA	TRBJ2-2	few	CASSLVFRQGNTGELFF	TGTGCCAGCAGCTTAGTCTTCCGGCAGGGTAACACCGGGGAGCTGTTTTTT
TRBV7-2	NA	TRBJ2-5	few	CASSGSANAETQYF	TGTGCCAGCAGCGGGTCCGCCAATGCGGAGACCCAGTACTTC
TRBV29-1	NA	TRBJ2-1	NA	CSVPAGSSYNEQFF	TGCAGCGTTCCGGCCGGGAGCTCCTACAATGAGCAGTTCTTC
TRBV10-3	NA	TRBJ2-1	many	CAISDETRLGSEQFF	TGTGCCATCAGTGATGAGACCAGACTAGGGTCTGAGCAGTTCTTC
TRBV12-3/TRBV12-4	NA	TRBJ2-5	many	CASSYISETQYF	TGTGCCAGCAGTTATATATCGGAGACCCAGTACTTC
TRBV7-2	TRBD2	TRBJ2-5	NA	CASSPLVSGGETQYF	TGTGCCAGCAGCCCTCTCGTTAGCGGGGGGGAGACCCAGTACTTC
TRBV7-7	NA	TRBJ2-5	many	CASSSSGFPQETQYF	TGTGCCAGCAGCTCCTCCGGATTTCCCCAAGAGACCCAGTACTTC
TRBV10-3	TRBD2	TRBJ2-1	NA	CAISAPGLAHNEQFF	TGTGCCATCAGTGCCCCGGGACTAGCCCACAATGAGCAGTTCTTC
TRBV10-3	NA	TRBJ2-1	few	CAIRDPGTAYNEQFF	TGTGCCATCAGGGACCCCGGGACCGCGTACAATGAGCAGTTCTTC
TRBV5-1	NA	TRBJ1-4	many	CASSLRPTNEKLFF	TGCGCCAGCAGCTTGCGGCCAACTAATGAAAAACTGTTTTTT
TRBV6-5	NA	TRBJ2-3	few	CASRVDGTDTQYF	TGTGCCAGCAGGGTCGATGGCACAGATACGCAGTATTTT
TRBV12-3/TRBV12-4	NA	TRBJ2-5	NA	CASRLGQGETQYF	TGTGCCAGCAGATTAGGGCAGGGGGAGACCCAGTACTTC
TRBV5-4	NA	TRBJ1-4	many	CASSLLGEKLFF	TGTGCCAGCAGCCTCCTGGGGGAAAAACTGTTTTTT
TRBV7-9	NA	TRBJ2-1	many	CASREGGRSSYNEQFF	TGTGCCAGCAGAGAAGGGGGGAGGAGCTCCTACAATGAGCAGTTCTTC
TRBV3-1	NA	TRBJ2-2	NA	CASSQVGVGPGELFF	TGTGCCAGCAGCCAAGTCGGGGTAGGCCCCGGGGAGCTGTTTTTT
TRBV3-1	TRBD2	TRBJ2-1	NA	CASSPRWGGAYNEQFF	TGTGCCAGCAGCCCCCGTTGGGGGGGGGCCTACAATGAGCAGTTCTTC
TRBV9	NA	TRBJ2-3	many	CASSVSGGSTDTQYF	TGTGCCAGCAGCGTATCTGGGGGGAGCACAGATACGCAGTATTTT
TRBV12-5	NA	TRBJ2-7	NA	CASGLVIRSYPYEQYF	TGTGCTAGTGGTTTGGTTATCCGATCCTACCCCTACGAGCAGTACTTC
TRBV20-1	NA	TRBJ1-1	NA	CSASPPGRRAEAFF	TGCAGTGCTAGCCCACCGGGACGGCGAGCTGAAGCTTTCTTT
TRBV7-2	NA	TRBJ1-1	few	CASSLGGWRTFF	TGTGCCAGCAGCTTGGGGGGGTGGAGGACTTTCTTT
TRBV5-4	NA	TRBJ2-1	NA	CASSWRGANEQFF	TGTGCCAGCAGCTGGAGGGGGGCAAATGAGCAGTTCTTC
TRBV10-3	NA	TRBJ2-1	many	CAILLQRVYEQFF	TGTGCCATCCTCCTTCAGCGAGTTTATGAGCAGTTCTTC